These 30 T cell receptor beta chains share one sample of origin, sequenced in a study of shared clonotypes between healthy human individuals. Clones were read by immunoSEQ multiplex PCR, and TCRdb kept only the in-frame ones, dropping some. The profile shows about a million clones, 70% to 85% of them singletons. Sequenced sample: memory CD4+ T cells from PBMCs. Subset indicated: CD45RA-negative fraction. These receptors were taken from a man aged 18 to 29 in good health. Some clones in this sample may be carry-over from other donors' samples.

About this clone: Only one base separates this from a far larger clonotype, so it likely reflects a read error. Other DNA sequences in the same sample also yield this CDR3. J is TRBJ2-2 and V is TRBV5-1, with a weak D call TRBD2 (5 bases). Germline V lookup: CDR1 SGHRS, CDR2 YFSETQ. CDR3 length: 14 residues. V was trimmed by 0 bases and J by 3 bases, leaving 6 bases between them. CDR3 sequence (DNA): TGCGCCAGCAGCTTGGCCGGGGACACCGGGGAGCTGTTTTTT. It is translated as CASSLAGDTGELFF. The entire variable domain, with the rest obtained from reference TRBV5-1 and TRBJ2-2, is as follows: KAGVTQTPRYLIKTRGQQVTLSCSPISGHRSVSWYQQTPGQGLQFLFEYFSETQRNKGNFPGRFSGRQFSNSRSEMNVSTLELGDSALYLCASSLAGDTGELFFGEGSRLTVL.

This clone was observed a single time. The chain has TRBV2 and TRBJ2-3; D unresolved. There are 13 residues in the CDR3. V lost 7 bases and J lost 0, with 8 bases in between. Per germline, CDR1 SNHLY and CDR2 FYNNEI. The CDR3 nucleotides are TGTGCCAGCACCAGAACTAGCACAGATACGCAGTATTTT. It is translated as CASTRTSTDTQYF.

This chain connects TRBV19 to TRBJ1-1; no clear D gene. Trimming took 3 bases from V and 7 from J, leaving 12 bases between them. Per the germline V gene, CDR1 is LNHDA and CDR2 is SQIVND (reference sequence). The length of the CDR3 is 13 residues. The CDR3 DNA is TGTGCCAGTAGTATCCGGCCAGAGATTGAAGCTTTCTTT. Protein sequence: CASSIRPEIEAFF.

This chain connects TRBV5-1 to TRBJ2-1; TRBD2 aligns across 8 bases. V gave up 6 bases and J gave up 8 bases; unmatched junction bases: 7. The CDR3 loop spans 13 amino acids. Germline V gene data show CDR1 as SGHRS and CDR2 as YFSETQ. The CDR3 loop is CASTSTGGDEQFF. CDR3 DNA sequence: TGCGCCAGCACCTCAACGGGAGGGGATGAGCAGTTCTTC.

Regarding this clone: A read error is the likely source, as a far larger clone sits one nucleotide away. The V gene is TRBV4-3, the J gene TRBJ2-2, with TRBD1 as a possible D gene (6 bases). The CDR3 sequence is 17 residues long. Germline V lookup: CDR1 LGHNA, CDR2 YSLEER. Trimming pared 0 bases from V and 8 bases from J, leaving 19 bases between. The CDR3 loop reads CASSQDSWAGAAGELFF. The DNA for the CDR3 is TGCGCCAGCAGCCAAGATTCATGGGCAGGGGCCGCAGGGGAGCTGTTTTTT.

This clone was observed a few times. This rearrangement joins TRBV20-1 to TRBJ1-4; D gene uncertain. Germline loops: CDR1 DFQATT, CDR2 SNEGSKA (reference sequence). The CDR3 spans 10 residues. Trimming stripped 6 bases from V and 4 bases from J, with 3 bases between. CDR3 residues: CSAHNEKLFF. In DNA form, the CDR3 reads TGCAGTGCGCATAATGAAAAACTGTTTTTT.

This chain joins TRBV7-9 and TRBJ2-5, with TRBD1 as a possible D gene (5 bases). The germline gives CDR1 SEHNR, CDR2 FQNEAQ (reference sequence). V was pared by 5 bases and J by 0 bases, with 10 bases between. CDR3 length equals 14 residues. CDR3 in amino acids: CASSERQYQETQYF. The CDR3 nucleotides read TGTGCCAGCAGCGAACGACAGTACCAAGAGACCCAGTACTTC.

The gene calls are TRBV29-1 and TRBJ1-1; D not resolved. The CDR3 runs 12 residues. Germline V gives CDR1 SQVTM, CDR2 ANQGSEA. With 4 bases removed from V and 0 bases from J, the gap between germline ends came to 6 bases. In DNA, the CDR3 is TGCAGCGTTGCTACTTTGAACACTGAAGCTTTCTTT. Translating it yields CSVATLNTEAFF.

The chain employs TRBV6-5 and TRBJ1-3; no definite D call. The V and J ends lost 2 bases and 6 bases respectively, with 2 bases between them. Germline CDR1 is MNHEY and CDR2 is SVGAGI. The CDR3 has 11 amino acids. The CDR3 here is CASSYLNTIYF. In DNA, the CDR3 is TGTGCCAGCAGTTACCTAAACACCATATATTTT.

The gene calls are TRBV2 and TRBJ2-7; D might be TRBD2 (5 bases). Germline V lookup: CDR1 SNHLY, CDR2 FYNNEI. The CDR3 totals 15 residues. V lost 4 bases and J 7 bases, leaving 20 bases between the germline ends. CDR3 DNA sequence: TGTGCCAGCAGTGGAGGCCTAGCAGGAGGTATGGAGCAGTACTTC. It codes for CASSGGLAGGMEQYF.

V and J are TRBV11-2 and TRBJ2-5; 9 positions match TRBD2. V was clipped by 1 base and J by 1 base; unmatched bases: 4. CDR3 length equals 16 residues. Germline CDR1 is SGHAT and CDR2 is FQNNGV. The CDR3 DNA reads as TGTGCCAGCAGCTTAGGCCTAGCGGGAACCCAAGAGACCCAGTACTTC. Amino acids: CASSLGLAGTQETQYF.

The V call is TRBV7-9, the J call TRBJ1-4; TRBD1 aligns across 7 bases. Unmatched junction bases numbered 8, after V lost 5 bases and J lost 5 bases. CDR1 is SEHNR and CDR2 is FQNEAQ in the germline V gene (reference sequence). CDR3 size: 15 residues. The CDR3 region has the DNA TGTGCCAGCAGCCCGAGGGGGCTTAGGAATGAAAAACTGTTTTTT. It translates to CASSPRGLRNEKLFF.

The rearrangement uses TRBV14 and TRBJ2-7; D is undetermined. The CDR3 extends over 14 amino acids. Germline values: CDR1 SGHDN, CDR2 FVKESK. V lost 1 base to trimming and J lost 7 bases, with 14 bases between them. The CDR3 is CASSQGLLRREQYF. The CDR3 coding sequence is TGTGCCAGCAGCCAAGGTCTACTCCGCCGGGAGCAGTACTTC. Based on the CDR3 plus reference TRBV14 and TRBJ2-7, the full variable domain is EAGVTQFPSHSVIEKGQTVTLRCDPISGHDNLYWYRRVMGKEIKFLLHFVKESKQDESGMPNNRFLAERTGGTYSTLKVQPAELEDSGVYFCASSQGLLRREQYFGPGTRLTVT.

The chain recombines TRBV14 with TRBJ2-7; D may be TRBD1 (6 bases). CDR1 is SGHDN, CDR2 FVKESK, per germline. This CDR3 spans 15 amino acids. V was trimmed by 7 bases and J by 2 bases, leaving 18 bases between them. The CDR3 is CASNERPGDPYEQYF. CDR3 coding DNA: TGTGCCAGCAACGAAAGGCCAGGGGACCCCTACGAGCAGTACTTC.

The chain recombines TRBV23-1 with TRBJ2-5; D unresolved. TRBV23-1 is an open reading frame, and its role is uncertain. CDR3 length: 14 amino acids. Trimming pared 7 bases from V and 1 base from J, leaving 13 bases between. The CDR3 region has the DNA TGCGCCAGCACCTCCCGCCTGTTCCAAGAGACCCAGTACTTC. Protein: CASTSRLFQETQYF.

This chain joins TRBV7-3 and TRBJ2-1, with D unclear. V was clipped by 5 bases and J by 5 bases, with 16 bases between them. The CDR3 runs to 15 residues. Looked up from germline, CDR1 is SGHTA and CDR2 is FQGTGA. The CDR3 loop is CASSHRSLLDNEQFF. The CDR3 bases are TGTGCCAGCAGCCACCGGTCACTATTGGACAATGAGCAGTTCTTC.

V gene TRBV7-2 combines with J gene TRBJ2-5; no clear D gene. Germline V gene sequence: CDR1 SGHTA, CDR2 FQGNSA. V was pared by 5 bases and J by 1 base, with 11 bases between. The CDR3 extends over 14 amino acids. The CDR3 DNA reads TGTGCCAGCAGCCCCCACCGAGGCCAAGAGACCCAGTACTTC. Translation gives CASSPHRGQETQYF.

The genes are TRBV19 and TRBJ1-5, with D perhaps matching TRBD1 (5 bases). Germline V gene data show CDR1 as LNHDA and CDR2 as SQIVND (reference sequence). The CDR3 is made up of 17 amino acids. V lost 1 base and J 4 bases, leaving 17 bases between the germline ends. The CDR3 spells CASSIGRTTNRNQPQHF. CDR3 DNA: TGTGCCAGTAGTATAGGGAGGACAACAAACCGAAATCAGCCCCAGCATTTT.

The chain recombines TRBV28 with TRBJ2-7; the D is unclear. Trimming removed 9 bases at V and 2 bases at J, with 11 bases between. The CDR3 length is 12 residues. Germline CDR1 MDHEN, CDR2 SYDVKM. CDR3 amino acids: CARDLLAYEQYF. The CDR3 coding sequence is TGTGCCAGAGACCTCCTGGCCTACGAGCAGTACTTC.

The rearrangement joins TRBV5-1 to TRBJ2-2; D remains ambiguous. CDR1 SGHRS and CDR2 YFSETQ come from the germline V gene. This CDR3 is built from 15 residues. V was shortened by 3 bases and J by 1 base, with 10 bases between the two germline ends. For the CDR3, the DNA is TGCGCCAGCAGCTCCCATGGCGGGAACACCGGGGAGCTGTTTTTT. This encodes CASSSHGGNTGELFF.

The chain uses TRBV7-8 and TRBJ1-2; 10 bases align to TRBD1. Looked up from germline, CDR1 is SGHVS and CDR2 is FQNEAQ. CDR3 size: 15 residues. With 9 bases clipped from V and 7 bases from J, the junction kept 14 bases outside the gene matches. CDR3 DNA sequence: TGTGCCAGTACACGTCCGGGACAGGGGCCCACTGGCTACACCTTC. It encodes CASTRPGQGPTGYTF.

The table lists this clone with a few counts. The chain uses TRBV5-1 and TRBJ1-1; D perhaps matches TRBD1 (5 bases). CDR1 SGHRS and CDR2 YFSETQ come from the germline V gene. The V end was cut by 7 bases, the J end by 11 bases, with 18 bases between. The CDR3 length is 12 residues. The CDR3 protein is CASSYSSGTAFF. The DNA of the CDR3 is TGCGCCAGCTCGTATTCGTCGGGGACGGCTTTCTTT.

Written as DNA, the CDR3 is TGTGCCAGCAGCCCCAGGTCCAACTCCTACGAGCAGTACTTC. This translates into CASSPRSNSYEQYF. The chain has TRBV28 and TRBJ2-7; no clear D. V was cut by 6 bases and J by 0 bases, with 12 bases left in between. This CDR3 spans 14 amino acids. Germline lookup yields CDR1 MDHEN and CDR2 SYDVKM.

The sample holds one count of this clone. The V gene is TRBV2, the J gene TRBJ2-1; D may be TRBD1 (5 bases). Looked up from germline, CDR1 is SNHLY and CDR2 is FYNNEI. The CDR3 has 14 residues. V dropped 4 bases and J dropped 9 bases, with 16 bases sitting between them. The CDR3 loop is CASSASMGRGEQFF. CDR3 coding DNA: TGTGCCAGCAGTGCTTCCATGGGGCGCGGTGAGCAGTTCTTC.

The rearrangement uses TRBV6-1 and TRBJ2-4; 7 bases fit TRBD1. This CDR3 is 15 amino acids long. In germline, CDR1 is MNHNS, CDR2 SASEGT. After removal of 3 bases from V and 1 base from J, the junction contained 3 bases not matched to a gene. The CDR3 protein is CASSDPQGAKNIQYF. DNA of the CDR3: TGTGCCAGCAGTGACCCACAGGGGGCCAAAAACATTCAGTACTTC.

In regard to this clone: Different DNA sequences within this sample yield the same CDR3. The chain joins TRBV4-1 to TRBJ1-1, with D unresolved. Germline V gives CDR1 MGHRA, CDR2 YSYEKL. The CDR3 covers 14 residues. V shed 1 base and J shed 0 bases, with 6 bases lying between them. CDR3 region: CASSQVGMNTEAFF. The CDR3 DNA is TGCGCCAGCAGCCAAGTGGGGATGAACACTGAAGCTTTCTTT.

The CDR3 DNA reads TGTGCCACCAGCAGAGACCCTTTGTGGGAAGGTGGAAACATTCAGTACTTC. Protein product: CATSRDPLWEGGNIQYF. The chain combines TRBV15 with TRBJ2-4; D is undetermined. This CDR3 is 17 amino acids long. The V and J ends lost 0 bases and 6 bases respectively, with 18 bases between them. Germline V gene lookup returns CDR1 LNHNV and CDR2 YYDKDF (reference sequence). The complete variable domain, with remaining parts taken from reference TRBV15 and TRBJ2-4, reads DAMVIQNPRYQVTQFGKPVTLSCSQTLNHNVMYWYQQKSSQAPKLLFHYYDKDFNNEADTPDNFQSRRPNTSFCFLDIRSPGLGDTAMYLCATSRDPLWEGGNIQYFGAGTRLSVL.

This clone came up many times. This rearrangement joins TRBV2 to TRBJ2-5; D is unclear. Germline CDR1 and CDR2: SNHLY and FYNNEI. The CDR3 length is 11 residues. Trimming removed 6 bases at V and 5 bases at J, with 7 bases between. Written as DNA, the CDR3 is TGTGCCAGCAGGCGCGTGGAGACCCAGTACTTC. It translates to CASRRVETQYF.

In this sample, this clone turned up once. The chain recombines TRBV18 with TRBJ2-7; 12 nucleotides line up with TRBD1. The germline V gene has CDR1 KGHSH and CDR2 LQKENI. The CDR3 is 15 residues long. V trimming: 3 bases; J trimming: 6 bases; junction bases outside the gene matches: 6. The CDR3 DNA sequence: TGTGCCAGCTCACCGCCGGGACAGGGGGCCTTCGAGCAGTACTTC. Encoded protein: CASSPPGQGAFEQYF.

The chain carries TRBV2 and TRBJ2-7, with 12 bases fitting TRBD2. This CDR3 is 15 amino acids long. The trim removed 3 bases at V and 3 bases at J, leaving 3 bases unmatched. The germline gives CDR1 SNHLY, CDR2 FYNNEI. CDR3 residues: CASSELGLAGYEQYF. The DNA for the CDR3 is TGTGCCAGCAGTGAGTTGGGACTAGCGGGCTACGAGCAGTACTTC.